This passage covers 16 T cell receptor beta chains from one sample sequenced in a study of blood T cell repertoires in COVID-19. Produced via immunoSEQ multiplex PCR; TCRdb's table is partial and in-frame only. The sample carries more than 110,000 clones, around 85% recorded once. Sequenced sample: peripheral blood. The receptors here all came from a man between 45 and 60 years old with acute or convalescent COVID-19.

The chain is built from TRBV19 and TRBJ2-1; the D gene is possibly TRBD1 (6 bases). Germline lookup yields CDR1 LNHDA and CDR2 SQIVND (reference sequence). The CDR3 totals 16 residues. The V and J ends lost 0 bases and 0 bases respectively, with 9 bases between them. CDR3 nucleotides: TGTGCCAGTAGTATAGACAGGGGCGGCTCCTACAATGAGCAGTTCTTC. Translation gives CASSIDRGGSYNEQFF.

The rearrangement links TRBV5-1 to TRBJ1-2; the D is unclear. CDR1 and CDR2 (germline): SGHRS, YFSETQ. V dropped 0 bases and J dropped 7 bases, with 13 bases sitting between them. The CDR3 runs to 14 residues. CDR3 in DNA: TGCGCCAGCAGCTTGGCGGCGGAAGTGGGTGGCTACACCTTC. Encoded protein: CASSLAAEVGGYTF.

The chain is built from TRBV7-2 and TRBJ2-1, with TRBD1 matching 10 bases. CDR1 and CDR2 from the germline V gene are SGHTA and FQGNSA. The CDR3 covers 15 residues. V trimming: 3 bases; J trimming: 1 base; junction bases outside the gene matches: 0. In DNA form, the CDR3 reads TGTGCCAGCAGCTTGGACAGGGGGTCCTACAATGAGCAGTTCTTC. Its protein is CASSLDRGSYNEQFF.

The chain has TRBV15 and TRBJ2-7; perhaps TRBD1 as D (6 bases). V lost 1 base and J lost 1, with 14 bases in between. CDR1 is LNHNV, CDR2 YYDKDF, per germline (reference sequence). The CDR3 contains 16 residues. The CDR3: CATSRAVDSRSYEQYF. The CDR3 DNA is TGTGCCACCAGCAGAGCGGTGGACAGCCGGTCCTACGAGCAGTACTTC.

This clone was counted only a few times. The gene calls are TRBV23-1 and TRBJ1-1, with D maybe TRBD1 (6 bases). TRBV23-1 carries the ORF label, with uncertain function. With 1 base removed from V and 4 bases from J, the gap between germline ends came to 19 bases. The CDR3 consists of 17 residues. The CDR3 region has the DNA TGCGCCAGCAGTCAATTAGGGCAGGGGCCGCAACGCACTGAAGCTTTCTTT. It yields the protein CASSQLGQGPQRTEAFF.

This chain joins TRBV7-3 and TRBJ2-2; 9 bases agree with TRBD1. Germline lookup yields CDR1 SGHTA and CDR2 FQGTGA. There are 15 residues in the CDR3. The V gene end was trimmed by 6 bases and the J gene end by 5 bases; junction bases not matched to a gene: 7. In nucleotides, the CDR3 is TGTGCCAGCAGATTACAGGGGGCCTTTACCGGGGAGCTGTTTTTT. It codes for CASRLQGAFTGELFF.

The rearrangement links TRBV12-3 or TRBV12-4 to TRBJ2-5; TRBD2 agrees at 7 bases. The V segment lost 3 bases and the J segment 6 bases; nucleotides outside the gene matches: 4. The CDR3 consists of 13 residues. The DNA of the CDR3 is TGTGCCAGCAGTTTGACTAGCACCCAGACCCAGTACTTC. Translating gives CASSLTSTQTQYF.

V gene TRBV6-1 combines with J gene TRBJ1-1; the D gene is possibly TRBD1 (6 bases). Germline V gene data show CDR1 as MNHNS and CDR2 as SASEGT. Trimming pared 2 bases from V and 9 bases from J, leaving 16 bases between. This CDR3 has 14 residues. CDR3 nucleotides: TGTGCCAGCAGTGAAATGGGGGGGGCTGAGAAAGCTTTCTTT. Amino acids: CASSEMGGAEKAFF.

This rearrangement joins TRBV7-6 to TRBJ1-2; 9 positions match TRBD1. Germline lookup yields CDR1 SGHVS and CDR2 FNYEAQ. The CDR3 covers 16 residues. V shed 5 bases, J shed 5 bases, and the junction held 12 bases outside the gene matches. The CDR3 here is CASSPEGTGWGYGYTF. The CDR3 nucleotides are TGTGCCAGCAGCCCCGAAGGGACAGGGTGGGGATATGGCTACACCTTC.

The chain joins TRBV29-1 to TRBJ2-1; 10 nucleotides align to TRBD2. After removal of 3 bases from V and 6 bases from J, the junction contained 5 bases not matched to a gene. The CDR3 extends over 14 amino acids. CDR1 is SQVTM and CDR2 is ANQGSEA in the germline V gene. The CDR3 protein is CSVELAGDFNEQFF. In nucleotides, the CDR3 is TGCAGCGTTGAGCTAGCGGGAGATTTCAATGAGCAGTTCTTC.

A note on this clone: The same CDR3 can be traced to other DNA sequences in this sample. V usage is TRBV18 and J usage is TRBJ2-7; D uncertain. The CDR3 has 13 amino acids. The V gene's germline CDR1 is KGHSH and CDR2 LQKENI. With 3 bases removed from V and 0 bases from J, the gap between germline ends came to 6 bases. The CDR3 region has the DNA TGTGCCAGCTCACCGCCGAGCTCCTACGAGCAGTACTTC. The encoded protein is CASSPPSSYEQYF.

The chain joins TRBV29-1 to TRBJ2-5; no clear D. Germline CDR1 is SQVTM and CDR2 is ANQGSEA. V lost 5 bases, J lost 1 base, and 2 bases lay in between. The CDR3 has 10 residues. CDR3 loop: CSVLQETQYF. The CDR3 region has the DNA TGCAGCGTTCTCCAAGAGACCCAGTACTTC.

The chain links TRBV12-2 to TRBJ1-5; the table's D call of TRBD1 was not tested on the DNA. TRBV12-2 is shown as a pseudogene. The CDR3 length is 16 residues. The CDR3 coding sequence is TGTGCAAGTCGCTTAAGTCGGGACAGCCGGCATCAGCCCCAGCATTTT. As protein: CASRLSRDSRHQPQHF.

V is TRBV7-2 and J is TRBJ1-1, with D perhaps matching TRBD1 (5 bases). The length of the CDR3 is 14 residues. Between the trimmed V and J ends, which lost 5 bases and 1 base, there was a span of 11 bases. Looked up from germline, CDR1 is SGHTA and CDR2 is FQGNSA. This CDR3 is CASSQVTGNTEAFF. The CDR3 DNA follows: TGTGCCAGCAGCCAAGTAACAGGGAACACTGAAGCTTTCTTT.

This rearrangement joins TRBV7-9 to TRBJ1-6; 8 bases align to TRBD1. With V trimmed by 5 bases and J by 11 bases, 11 bases remained unmatched. The CDR3 covers 15 residues. Germline lookup yields CDR1 SEHNR and CDR2 FQNEAQ (reference sequence). The CDR3 DNA follows: TGTGCCAGCAGCATAGGGACAGGCGCCTGGACACCCCTCCACTTT. It encodes CASSIGTGAWTPLHF. The whole variable domain, remainder taken from reference TRBV7-9 and TRBJ1-6, is DTGVSQNPRHKITKRGQNVTFRCDPISEHNRLYWYRQTLGQGPEFLTYFQNEAQLEKSRLLSDRFSAERPKGSFSTLEIQRTEQGDSAMYLCASSIGTGAWTPLHFGNGTRLTVT.

The chain couples TRBV27 to TRBJ2-7; 10 bases map to TRBD1. The CDR3 has 15 amino acids. The ends lost 3 bases at V and 6 bases at J; junction bases unmatched: 8. Germline-derived CDR1 and CDR2 are MNHEY and SMNVEV (reference sequence). The CDR3, as DNA: TGTGCCAGCAGTTTTGTCGGGACAGGGGCTACCGAGCAGTACTTC. Translating gives CASSFVGTGATEQYF.